The clone carrying this TCR beta chain was observed a handful of times. Clones were read by immunoSEQ multiplex PCR, and TCRdb kept only the in-frame ones, dropping some. Of 90,000 to 110,000 clones listed, approximately 78% are singletons. CDR3 length: 13 amino acids. Trimming took 6 bases from V and 3 from J, leaving 11 bases between them. This entry belongs to a study of blood T cell repertoires in COVID-19. Study summary: Donors in the United States, Italy and Spain gave samples during acute or convalescent COVID-19.

Sequenced: peripheral blood. The rearrangement uses TRBV12-3 or TRBV12-4 and TRBJ1-1; no definite D call. This TCR was recovered from a woman of 80 years or more with acute or convalescent COVID-19. CDR3 sequence (DNA): TGTGCCAGCAGGTGGCAAGGAGACACTGAAGCTTTCTTT. Translated, it gives CASRWQGDTEAFF.